These 5 T cell receptor beta chains originate from one sample sequenced in a study of blood T cell repertoires in COVID-19. Some clones are missing from TCRdb's copy, which holds only in-frame ones; the method was immunoSEQ multiplex PCR. The sample lists approximately 110,000 clones, approximately 88% occurring once. Sequencing was done on a sample of peripheral blood. These receptors were taken from a woman between 40 and 55 years old with acute or convalescent COVID-19.

There are a few counts of this clone. The genes are TRBV12-5 and TRBJ1-1, with D maybe TRBD1 (5 bases). V was trimmed by 0 bases and J by 4 bases, leaving 18 bases between them. Germline CDR1 is LGHNT and CDR2 is FRNRAP. The CDR3 spans 17 residues. The CDR3 reads CASGLVQGVNTGTEAFF. CDR3 in DNA: TGTGCTAGTGGTTTGGTACAAGGTGTCAATACAGGCACTGAAGCTTTCTTT.

This chain links TRBV18 with TRBJ1-1, with D possibly TRBD1 on 5 matching bases. Trimming left V 3 bases short and J 7 bases short, with 9 bases between. The CDR3 loop spans 12 amino acids. CDR1 is KGHSH, CDR2 LQKENI, per germline. For the CDR3, the DNA is TGTGCCAGCTCACCGTACGGGGGTGAAGCTTTCTTT. It codes for CASSPYGGEAFF.

The chain carries TRBV9 and TRBJ1-2; 7 nucleotides line up with TRBD1. Germline CDR1 SGDLS, CDR2 YYNGEE. This CDR3 comprises 16 residues. The junction had 9 bases not matched to a gene; V was cut back by 4 bases and J by 0 bases. The CDR3 loop is CASSRGQIYSNYGYTF. CDR3 bases: TGTGCCAGCAGCCGGGGACAGATATACTCTAACTATGGCTACACCTTC.

This clone was counted a single time. The V and J genes are TRBV30 and TRBJ2-1; tentative D call: TRBD2 (5 bases). The V gene's germline CDR1 is GTSNPN and CDR2 SVGIG (reference sequence). V was clipped by 0 bases and J by 9 bases, with 18 bases between them. The CDR3 is made up of 15 amino acids. CDR3 DNA sequence: TGTGCCTGGAGTGTACGGACCACCGGGGTAGTTGAGCAGTTCTTC. As protein: CAWSVRTTGVVEQFF.

The J gene is TRBJ2-7, the V gene TRBV10-3, with 8 bases aligning to TRBD1. The CDR3 is 17 amino acids. In germline, CDR1 is ENHRY, CDR2 SYGVKD. The V and J ends lost 2 bases and 5 bases, in that order; junction bases with no gene match: 14. The DNA of the CDR3 is TGTGCCATCAGTGAGCACTCGGCGGGACAGGAACTCCACGAGCAGTACTTC. This translates into CAISEHSAGQELHEQYF.